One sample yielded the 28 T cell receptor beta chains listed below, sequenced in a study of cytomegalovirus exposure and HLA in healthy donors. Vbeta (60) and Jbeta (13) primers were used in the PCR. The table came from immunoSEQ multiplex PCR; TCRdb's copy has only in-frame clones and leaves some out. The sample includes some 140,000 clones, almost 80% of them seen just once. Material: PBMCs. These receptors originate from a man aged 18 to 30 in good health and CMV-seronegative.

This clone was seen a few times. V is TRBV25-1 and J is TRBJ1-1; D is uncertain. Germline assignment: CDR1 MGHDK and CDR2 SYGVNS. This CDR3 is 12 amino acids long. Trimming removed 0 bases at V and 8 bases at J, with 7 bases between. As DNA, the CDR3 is TGTGCCAGCAGTGAATATCGTGTGGAAGCTTTCTTT. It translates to CASSEYRVEAFF.

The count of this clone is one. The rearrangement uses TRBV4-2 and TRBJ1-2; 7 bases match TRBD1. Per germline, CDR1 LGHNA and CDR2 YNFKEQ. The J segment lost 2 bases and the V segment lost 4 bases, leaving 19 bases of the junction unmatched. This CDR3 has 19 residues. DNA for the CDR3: TGTGCCAGCAGCCGAAAACCCAGGGACAGACAAACAAAAAACTATGGCTACACCTTC. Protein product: CASSRKPRDRQTKNYGYTF.

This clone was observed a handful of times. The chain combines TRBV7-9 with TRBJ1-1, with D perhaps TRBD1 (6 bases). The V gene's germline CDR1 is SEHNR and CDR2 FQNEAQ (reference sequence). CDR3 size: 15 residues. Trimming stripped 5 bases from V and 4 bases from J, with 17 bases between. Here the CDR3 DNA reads TGTGCCAGCAGCCCTGTTGTGGGGGGGCTCACTGAAGCTTTCTTT. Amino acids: CASSPVVGGLTEAFF.

CDR3 nucleotides: TGTGCCAGCAGCCCGTACTCCGGGACAGCTAATTCACCCCTCCACTTT. It translates to CASSPYSGTANSPLHF. The chain combines TRBV7-2 with TRBJ1-6; 7 bases fit TRBD1. This CDR3 has 16 amino acids. Germline-derived CDR1 and CDR2 are SGHTA and FQGNSA. With V trimmed by 5 bases and J by 6 bases, 10 bases remained unmatched.

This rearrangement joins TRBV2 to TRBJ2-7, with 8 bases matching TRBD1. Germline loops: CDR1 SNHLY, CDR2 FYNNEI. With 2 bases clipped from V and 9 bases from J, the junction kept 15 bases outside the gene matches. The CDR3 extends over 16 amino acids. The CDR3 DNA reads TGTGCCAGCAGTGAATGGGGGACAGGCCCGGACCGTCGGCAGTACTTC. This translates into CASSEWGTGPDRRQYF.

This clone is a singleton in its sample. The CDR3 DNA sequence: TGCGCCAGCAGAGTCAGTATTACAGATACGCAGTATTTT. This codes for CASRVSITDTQYF. The chain has TRBV5-1 and TRBJ2-3; no clear D gene. V was cut by 5 bases and J by 3 bases, with 10 bases left in between. The germline V gene encodes CDR1 SGHRS and CDR2 YFSETQ. This CDR3 spans 13 amino acids.

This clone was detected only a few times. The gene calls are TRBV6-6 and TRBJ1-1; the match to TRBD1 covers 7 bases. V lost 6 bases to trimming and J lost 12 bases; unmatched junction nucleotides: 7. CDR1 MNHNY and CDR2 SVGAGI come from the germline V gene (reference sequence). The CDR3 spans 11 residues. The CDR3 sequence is CASSLDRVSFF. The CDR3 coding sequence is TGTGCCAGCAGCCTAGACAGGGTTTCTTTCTTT.

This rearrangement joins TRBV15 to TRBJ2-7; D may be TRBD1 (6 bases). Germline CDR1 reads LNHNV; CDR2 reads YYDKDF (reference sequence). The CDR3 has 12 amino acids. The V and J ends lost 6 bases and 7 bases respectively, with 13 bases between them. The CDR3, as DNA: TGTGCCACCAGTCCCAGAACAGGGGAGCAGTACTTC. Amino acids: CATSPRTGEQYF.

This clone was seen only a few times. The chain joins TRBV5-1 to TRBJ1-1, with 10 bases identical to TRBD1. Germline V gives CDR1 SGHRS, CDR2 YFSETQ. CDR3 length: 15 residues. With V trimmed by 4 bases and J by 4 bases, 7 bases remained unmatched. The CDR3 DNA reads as TGCGCCAGCAGCCCATGGGACAGGGGATTCACTGAAGCTTTCTTT. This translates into CASSPWDRGFTEAFF.

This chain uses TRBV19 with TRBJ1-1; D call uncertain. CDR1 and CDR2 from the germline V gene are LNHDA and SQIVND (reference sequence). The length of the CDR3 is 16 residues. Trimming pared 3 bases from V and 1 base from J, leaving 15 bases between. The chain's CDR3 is CASSIYRPHTNTEAFF. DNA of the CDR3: TGTGCCAGTAGTATCTACCGCCCCCATACGAACACTGAAGCTTTCTTT.

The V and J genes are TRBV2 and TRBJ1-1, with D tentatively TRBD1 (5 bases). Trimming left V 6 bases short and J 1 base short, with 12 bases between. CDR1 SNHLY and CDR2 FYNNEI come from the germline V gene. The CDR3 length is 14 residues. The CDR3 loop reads CASRPTEPNTEAFF. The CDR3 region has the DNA TGTGCCAGCAGACCGACAGAACCGAACACTGAAGCTTTCTTT.

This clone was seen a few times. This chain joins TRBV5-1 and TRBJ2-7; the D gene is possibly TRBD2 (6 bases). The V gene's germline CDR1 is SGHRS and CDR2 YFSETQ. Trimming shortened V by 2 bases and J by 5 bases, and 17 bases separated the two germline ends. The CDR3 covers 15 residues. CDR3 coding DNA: TGCGCCAGCAGCTTTGGGGGACTTCAGGCGGACGAGCAGTACTTC. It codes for CASSFGGLQADEQYF.

The CDR3 sequence: CASSFNREVETQYF. Written as DNA, the CDR3 is TGTGCCAGCAGCTTTAACAGGGAAGTAGAGACCCAGTACTTC. The chain employs TRBV7-9 and TRBJ2-5; perhaps TRBD1 as D (6 bases). The V end lost 3 bases, the J end lost 4 bases, and 12 bases lay between the germline ends. Per the germline V gene, CDR1 is SEHNR and CDR2 is FQNEAQ (reference sequence). The CDR3 consists of 14 residues. Combining the CDR3 with reference TRBV7-9 and TRBJ2-5 gives the whole variable domain DTGVSQNPRHKITKRGQNVTFRCDPISEHNRLYWYRQTLGQGPEFLTYFQNEAQLEKSRLLSDRFSAERPKGSFSTLEIQRTEQGDSAMYLCASSFNREVETQYFGPGTRLLVL.

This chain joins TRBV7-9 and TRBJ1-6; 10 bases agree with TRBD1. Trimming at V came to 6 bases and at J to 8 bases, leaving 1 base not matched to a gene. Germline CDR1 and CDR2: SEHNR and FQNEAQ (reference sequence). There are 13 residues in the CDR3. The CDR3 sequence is CASRGTGDSPLHF. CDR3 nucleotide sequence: TGTGCCAGCAGAGGGACAGGGGATTCACCCCTCCACTTT.

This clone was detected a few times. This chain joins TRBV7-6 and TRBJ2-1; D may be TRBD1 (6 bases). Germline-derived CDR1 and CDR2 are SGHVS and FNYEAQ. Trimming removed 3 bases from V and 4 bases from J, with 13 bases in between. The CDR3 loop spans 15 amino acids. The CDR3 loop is CASSFYRVGYNEQFF. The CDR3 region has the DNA TGTGCCAGCAGCTTTTACAGGGTTGGGTACAATGAGCAGTTCTTC.

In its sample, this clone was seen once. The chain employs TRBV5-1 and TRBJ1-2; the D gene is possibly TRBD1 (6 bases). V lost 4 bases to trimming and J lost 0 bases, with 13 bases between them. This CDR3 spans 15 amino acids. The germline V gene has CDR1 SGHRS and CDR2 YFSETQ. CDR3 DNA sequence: TGCGCCAGCAGCAACCCAGGGGAAGCTAACTATGGCTACACCTTC. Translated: CASSNPGEANYGYTF.

The CDR3 DNA reads as TGTGCCTGGAGTGCAGGGGGAGATCAGCCCCAGCATTTT. It encodes CAWSAGGDQPQHF. J is TRBJ1-5 and V is TRBV30, with 7 bases identical to TRBD1. The CDR3 spans 13 residues. V lost 1 base and J lost 5; bases outside the gene matches: 2. Germline CDR1 GTSNPN, CDR2 SVGIG (reference sequence).

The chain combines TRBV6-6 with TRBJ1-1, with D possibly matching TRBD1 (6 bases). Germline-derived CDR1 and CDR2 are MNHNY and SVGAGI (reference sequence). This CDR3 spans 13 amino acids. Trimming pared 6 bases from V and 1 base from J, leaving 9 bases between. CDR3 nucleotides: TGTGCCAGCAGGGAGACAGGGAACACTGAAGCTTTCTTT. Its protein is CASRETGNTEAFF.

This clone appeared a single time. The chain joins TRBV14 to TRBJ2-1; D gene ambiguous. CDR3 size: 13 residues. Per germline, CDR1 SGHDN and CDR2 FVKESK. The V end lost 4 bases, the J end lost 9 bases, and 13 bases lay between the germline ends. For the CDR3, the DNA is TGTGCCAGCAGCCTCCCCTCCCTCGGTGAGCAGTTCTTC. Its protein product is CASSLPSLGEQFF.

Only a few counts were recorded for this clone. The CDR3 loop is CASMETGDNSPLHF. The CDR3 DNA reads as TGCGCCAGCATGGAGACAGGGGATAATTCACCCCTCCACTTT. This chain connects TRBV5-1 to TRBJ1-6, with 8 bases fitting TRBD1. The germline CDR1 and CDR2 sequences are SGHRS and YFSETQ. V lost 6 bases, J lost 5 bases, and 4 bases stayed unmatched. The length of the CDR3 is 14 residues.

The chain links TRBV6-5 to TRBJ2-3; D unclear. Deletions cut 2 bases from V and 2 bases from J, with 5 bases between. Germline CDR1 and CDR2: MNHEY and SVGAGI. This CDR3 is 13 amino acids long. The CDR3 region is CASSYTSTDTQYF. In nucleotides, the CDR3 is TGTGCCAGCAGTTACACTTCCACAGATACGCAGTATTTT.

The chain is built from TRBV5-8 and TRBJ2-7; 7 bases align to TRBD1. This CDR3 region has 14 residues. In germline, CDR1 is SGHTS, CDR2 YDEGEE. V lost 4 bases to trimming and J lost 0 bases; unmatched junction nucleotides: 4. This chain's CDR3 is CASSPRQGSYEQYF. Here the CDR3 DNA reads TGTGCCAGCAGCCCCAGACAGGGCTCCTACGAGCAGTACTTC.

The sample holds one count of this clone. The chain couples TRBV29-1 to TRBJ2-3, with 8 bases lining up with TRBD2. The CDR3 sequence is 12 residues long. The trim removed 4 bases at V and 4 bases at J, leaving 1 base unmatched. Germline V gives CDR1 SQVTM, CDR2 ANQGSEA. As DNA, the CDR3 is TGCAGCGTTGCGGGGGGGCCAGATACGCAGTATTTT. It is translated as CSVAGGPDTQYF.

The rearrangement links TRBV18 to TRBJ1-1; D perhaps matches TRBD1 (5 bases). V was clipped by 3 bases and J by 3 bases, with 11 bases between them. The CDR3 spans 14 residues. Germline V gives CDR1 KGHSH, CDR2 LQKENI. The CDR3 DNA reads TGTGCCAGCTCACCCGGGGGGTCCTACACTGAAGCTTTCTTT. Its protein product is CASSPGGSYTEAFF.

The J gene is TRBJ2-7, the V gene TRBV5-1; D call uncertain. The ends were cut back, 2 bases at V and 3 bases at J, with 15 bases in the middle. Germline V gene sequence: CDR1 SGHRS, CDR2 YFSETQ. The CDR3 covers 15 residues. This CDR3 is CASSLSQAVDYEQYF. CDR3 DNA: TGCGCCAGCAGCTTATCTCAGGCTGTAGACTACGAGCAGTACTTC.

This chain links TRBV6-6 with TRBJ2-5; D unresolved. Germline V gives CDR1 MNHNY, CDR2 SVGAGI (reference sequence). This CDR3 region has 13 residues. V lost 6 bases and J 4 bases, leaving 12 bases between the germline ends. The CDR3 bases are TGTGCCAGCAGGCCCTCAGGTTTAGAGACCCAGTACTTC. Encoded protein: CASRPSGLETQYF.

The CDR3 nucleotides are TGCGCCAGCAGCCTCACCTTTGGGTCCACGGGTAGAAACATTCAGTACTTC. Its protein product is CASSLTFGSTGRNIQYF. V gene TRBV4-1 combines with J gene TRBJ2-4; D is uncertain. V was trimmed by 4 bases and J by 6 bases, leaving 22 bases between them. CDR1 MGHRA and CDR2 YSYEKL come from the germline V gene. The length of the CDR3 is 17 residues.

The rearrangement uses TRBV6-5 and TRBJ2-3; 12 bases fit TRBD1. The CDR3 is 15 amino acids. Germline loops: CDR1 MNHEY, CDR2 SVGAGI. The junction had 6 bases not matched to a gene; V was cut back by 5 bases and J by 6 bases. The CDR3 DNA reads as TGTGCCAGCAGTGGCCGGGACAGGGGGCGCGATACGCAGTATTTT. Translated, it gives CASSGRDRGRDTQYF.